A selection of T cell receptor beta chains follows, all from one sample in a study of control samples from healthy donors and cancer patients. Here immunoSEQ multiplex PCR was the method, and the copy in TCRdb shows in-frame clones only, minus some. The repertoire includes about 80,000 clones, around 83% of them detected once, and around 10% sits in the top ten. Sequenced input: PBMCs. These receptors were collected from a man in his 60s with head and neck cancer. Each CDR3 is given with its conserved first and last residue. D genes are given only for firm matches. Expanded clones get a size class; other rows say once, few or many, or leave the size out.

D gene	clone size	V gene	J gene	CDR3 DNA	CDR3 protein
-	-	TRBV6-1	TRBJ1-4	TGTGCCAGCAGTGAAGTCCCGGCAGGGTCGGAAAAACTGTTTTTT	CASSEVPAGSEKLFF
TRBD1	once	TRBV13	TRBJ2-6	TGTGCCAGCAGCGGGTACAGGGGGAAGAACTCACTCTCTGGGGCCAACGTCCTGACTTTC	CASSGYRGKNSLSGANVLTF
-	-	TRBV10-3	TRBJ2-3	TGTGCCATCAGGGACGGGACAAGTAACACAGATACGCAGTATTTT	CAIRDGTSNTDTQYF
TRBD1	-	TRBV19	TRBJ1-1	TGTGCCAGTAGAAGGAGGGGGACAGGGGGGATGAACACTGAAGCTTTCTTT	CASRRRGTGGMNTEAFF
-	-	TRBV6-1	TRBJ1-5	TGTGCCAGCAGTCCCCGGAGCCAGGGCGGGCAGCCCCAGCATTTT	CASSPRSQGGQPQHF
TRBD2	-	TRBV24-1	TRBJ2-5	TGTGCCATATCGTCGGGGGGTTCGGGGGAGACCCAGTACTTC	CAISSGGSGETQYF
-	-	TRBV11-3	TRBJ1-6	TGTGCCAGCAGCTTAAACAGAAATTCACCCCTCCACTTT	CASSLNRNSPLHF
-	-	TRBV15	TRBJ2-5	TGTGCCACCAGCAGAGATGGCTTCGCGGAGACCCAGTACTTC	CATSRDGFAETQYF
-	-	TRBV19	TRBJ1-1	TGTGCCAGTAGTATTCGAATAGGGTTTCACACTGAAGCTTTCTTT	CASSIRIGFHTEAFF
-	-	TRBV27	TRBJ2-7	TGTGCCAGCAGTCATTCATGGGGGGCGCGAACCTACGAGCAGTACTTC	CASSHSWGARTYEQYF
-	-	TRBV28	TRBJ1-6	TGTGCCAGCAGCGCCAGCCCCCCGGGATTCTCCAATTCACCCCTCCACTTT	CASSASPPGFSNSPLHF
-	-	TRBV25-1	TRBJ2-4	TGTGCCAGCAGTGAGCCAGCCAAAAACATTCAGTACTTC	CASSEPAKNIQYF